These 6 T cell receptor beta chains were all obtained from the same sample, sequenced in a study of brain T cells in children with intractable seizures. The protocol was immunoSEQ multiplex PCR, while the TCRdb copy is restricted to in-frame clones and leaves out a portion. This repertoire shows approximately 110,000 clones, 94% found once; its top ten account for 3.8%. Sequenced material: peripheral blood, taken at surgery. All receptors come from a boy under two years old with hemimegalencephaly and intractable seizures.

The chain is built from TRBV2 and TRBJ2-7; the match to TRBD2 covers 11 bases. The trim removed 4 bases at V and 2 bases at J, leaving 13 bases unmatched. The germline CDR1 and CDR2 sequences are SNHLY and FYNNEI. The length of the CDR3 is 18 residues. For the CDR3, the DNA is TGTGCCAGCAGTGCATCTAAACTAGCGGGAGAAACCACCTACGAGCAGTACTTC. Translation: CASSASKLAGETTYEQYF.

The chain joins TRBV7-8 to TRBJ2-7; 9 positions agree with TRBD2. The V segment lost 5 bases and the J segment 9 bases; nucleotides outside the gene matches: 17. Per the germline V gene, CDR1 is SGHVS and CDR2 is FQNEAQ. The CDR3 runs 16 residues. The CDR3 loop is CASSPTTGTSRPPQYF. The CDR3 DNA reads TGTGCCAGCAGCCCTACCACCGGGACTAGCCGCCCGCCGCAGTACTTC.

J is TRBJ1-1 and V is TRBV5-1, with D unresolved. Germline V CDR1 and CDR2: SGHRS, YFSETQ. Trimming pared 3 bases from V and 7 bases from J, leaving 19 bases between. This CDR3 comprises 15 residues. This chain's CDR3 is CASSSTREALNEAFF. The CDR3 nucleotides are TGCGCCAGCAGCTCCACCCGTGAGGCCCTAAATGAAGCTTTCTTT.

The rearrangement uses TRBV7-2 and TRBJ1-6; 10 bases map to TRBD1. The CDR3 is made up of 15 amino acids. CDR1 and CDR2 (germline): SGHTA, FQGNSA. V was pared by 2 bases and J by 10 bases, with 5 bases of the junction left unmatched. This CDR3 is CASSLLTGGGSPLHF. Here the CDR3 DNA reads TGTGCCAGCAGCTTACTGACAGGGGGCGGGTCACCCCTCCACTTT.

CDR3 sequence (DNA): TGTGCCAGCAGTTTGGGGGGCAGAAGTCCCGGGGAGCTGTTTTTT. This gives the protein CASSLGGRSPGELFF. The gene calls are TRBV27 and TRBJ2-2; D is tentatively TRBD1 or TRBD2 (6 bases each). The CDR3 covers 15 residues. Germline V gene lookup returns CDR1 MNHEY and CDR2 SMNVEV (reference sequence). Trimming left V 3 bases short and J 6 bases short, with 14 bases between.

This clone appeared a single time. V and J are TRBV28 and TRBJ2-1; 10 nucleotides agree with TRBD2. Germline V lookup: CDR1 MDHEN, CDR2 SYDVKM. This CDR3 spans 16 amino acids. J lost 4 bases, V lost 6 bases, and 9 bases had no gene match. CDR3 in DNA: TGTGCCAGCAGCCTGACCGGGACTAGCGTATACAATGAGCAGTTCTTC. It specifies CASSLTGTSVYNEQFF.